The TCR beta chain under discussion was sequenced for a study of T cell responses to AZD1222 COVID-19 vaccine. Turning to the study itself: Pooled samples include second doses given at about 4 or 12 weeks.

TCRdb's copy holds only in-frame clones and misses some; the assay was immunoSEQ multiplex PCR. The sample has some 140,000 clones, roughly 90% seen once. On this clone itself: Antigen unknown.

Germline V gives CDR1 SQVTM, CDR2 ANQGSEA. The CDR3 is 13 amino acids. V lost 5 bases, J lost 6 bases, and 5 bases stayed unmatched. General study findings and limits: Unmutated variant regions are reportedly the target of nearly half of TCRs that are spike-specific. Among those given AZD1222, only 5 to 7 were seropositive at baseline. Clonal diversity was possibly underestimated, and the donors were mostly white British, with more females.

This chain links TRBV29-1 with TRBJ1-5; 9 bases map to TRBD1. The sequence came from an adult in good health. The sequencing used peripheral blood, collected on day 0 of AZD1222 vaccination. The CDR3 sequence is CSVTMTGGQPQHF. CDR3 nucleotides: TGCAGCGTTACTATGACAGGGGGTCAGCCCCAGCATTTT.